This TCR beta chain was sequenced for a study of blood T cell repertoires in COVID-19. Study summary: COVID-19 samples collected from the United States, Italy and Spain covered acute and convalescent phases. The cDNA or gDNA used as material had been derived from T cells, B-cell-depleted T cells, or PBMCs.

As processed by the authors: Amplification of reference gene primers provided the estimated nucleated cell counts. The repertoire was sequenced with immunoSEQ multiplex PCR; TCRdb's copy has only in-frame clones and lacks some. The V and J calls and clone size come from that table; D and trimming were worked out from the DNA. The sample yields over 140,000 clones, about three quarters seen once. CDR1 and CDR2 from the germline V gene are MNHNS and SASEGT. The CDR3 runs to 14 residues. Trimming pared 1 base from V and 4 bases from J, leaving 10 bases between. This clone was seen just once. The sequence was collected from a woman aged 45-65 years with active or convalescent COVID-19. The chain links TRBV6-1 to TRBJ1-2; D is ambiguous. The sequenced sample consisted of peripheral blood. Written as DNA, the CDR3 is TGTGCCAGCAGTGAAGGACATAAAATCTATGGCTACACCTTC. Protein: CASSEGHKIYGYTF.